What follows is one T cell receptor (beta chain) and its context. Its antigen is unidentified. The sample comes from a study of T cell responses to AZD1222 COVID-19 vaccine. The CDR3 covers 14 residues. V lost 4 bases to trimming and J lost 8 bases, with 17 bases between them. CDR1 is LNHDA, CDR2 SQIVND, per germline (reference sequence). Study-level results: There were repertoire samples only from the period after the peak T cell response. Vaccine-associated CD4 TCRs spanned spike, dominant at 160-218 and 743-854. Compared with day 0, the breadth and depth of the Spike-specific TCR repertoire rose significantly after two doses of AZD1222. In a largely white British group with more females than males, clonal diversity was possibly underestimated.

Repertoires were generated with immunoSEQ multiplex PCR, while TCRdb's copy carries only in-frame clones and drops some. The sample lists approximately 79,000 clones, roughly 90% occurring once. The chain couples TRBV19 to TRBJ1-2; maybe TRBD1 (6 bases). This material consisted of peripheral blood, taken on day 0 of AZD1222 vaccination. The sequence was collected from an adult in good health. The CDR3, as DNA: TGTGCCAGTAGTACGGCAGGGGTTGTCGGGGGCTACACCTTC. Translated, it gives CASSTAGVVGGYTF.